The T cell receptor (beta chain) under discussion was sequenced for a study of blood T cell repertoires in COVID-19. The ends lost 3 bases at V and 3 bases at J; junction bases unmatched: 5. Germline V gene lookup returns CDR1 MGHRA and CDR2 YSYEKL. The CDR3 has 15 amino acids. Profiling relied on immunoSEQ multiplex PCR, and the TCRdb table lists in-frame clones only, not all of them. This sample carries about 190,000 clones, 70% to 90% of them seen once, and the ten largest clones take roughly 4.5%. The sequence came from a woman aged 80 or over with acute or convalescent COVID-19. The J gene is TRBJ1-5, the V gene TRBV4-1; TRBD1 matches at 7 bases. The sequenced material came from peripheral blood. This chain's CDR3 is CASSHPDRDNQPQHF. Here the CDR3 DNA reads TGCGCCAGCAGCCACCCTGACAGGGACAATCAGCCCCAGCATTTT.